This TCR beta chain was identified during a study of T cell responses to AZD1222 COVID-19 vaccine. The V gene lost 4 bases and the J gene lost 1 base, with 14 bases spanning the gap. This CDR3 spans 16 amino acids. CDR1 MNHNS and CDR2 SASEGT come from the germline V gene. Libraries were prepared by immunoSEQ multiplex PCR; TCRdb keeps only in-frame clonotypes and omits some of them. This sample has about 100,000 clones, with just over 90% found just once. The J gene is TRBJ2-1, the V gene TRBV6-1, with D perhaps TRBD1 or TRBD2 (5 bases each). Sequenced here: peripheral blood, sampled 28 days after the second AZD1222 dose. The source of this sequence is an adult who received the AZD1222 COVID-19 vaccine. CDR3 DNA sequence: TGTGCCAGCAGTGGGCCTACTAGGGGTTCCTACAATGAGCAGTTCTTC. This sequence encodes CASSGPTRGSYNEQFF.